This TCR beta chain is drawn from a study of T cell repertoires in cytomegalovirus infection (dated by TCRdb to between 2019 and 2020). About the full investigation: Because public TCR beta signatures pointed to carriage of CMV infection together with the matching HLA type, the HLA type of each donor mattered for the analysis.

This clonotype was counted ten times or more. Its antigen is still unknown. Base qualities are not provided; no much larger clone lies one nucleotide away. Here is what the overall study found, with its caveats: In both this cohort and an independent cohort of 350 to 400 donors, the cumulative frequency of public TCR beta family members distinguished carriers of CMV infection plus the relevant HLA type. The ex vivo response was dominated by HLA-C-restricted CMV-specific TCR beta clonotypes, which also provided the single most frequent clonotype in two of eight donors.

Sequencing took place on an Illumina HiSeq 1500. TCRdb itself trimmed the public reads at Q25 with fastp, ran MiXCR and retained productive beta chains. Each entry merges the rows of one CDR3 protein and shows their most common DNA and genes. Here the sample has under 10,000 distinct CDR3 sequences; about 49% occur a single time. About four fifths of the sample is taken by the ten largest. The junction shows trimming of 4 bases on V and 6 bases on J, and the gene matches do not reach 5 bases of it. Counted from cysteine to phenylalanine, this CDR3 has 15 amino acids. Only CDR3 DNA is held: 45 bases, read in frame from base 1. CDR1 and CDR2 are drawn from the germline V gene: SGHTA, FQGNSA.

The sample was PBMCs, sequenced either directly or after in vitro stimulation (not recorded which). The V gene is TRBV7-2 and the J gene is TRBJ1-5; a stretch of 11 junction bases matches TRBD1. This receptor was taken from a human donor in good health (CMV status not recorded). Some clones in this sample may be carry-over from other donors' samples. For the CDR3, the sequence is CASSWGTGGGQPQHF. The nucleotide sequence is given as TGTGCCAGCAGCTGGGGGACAGGGGGAGGTCAGCCCCAGCATTTT.